This T cell receptor beta chain was retrieved from a study of cytomegalovirus exposure and HLA in healthy donors. As concerns this clone: As yet, its antigen is unknown.

Primers included in the PCR were 60 Vbeta and 13 Jbeta primers. Profiled with immunoSEQ multiplex PCR; TCRdb holds only in-frame clones, not every one. The data contain some 110,000 clones, around 69% of them seen just once; the ten biggest clones take up around 8.8%. This CDR3 has 14 residues. The V gene end was trimmed by 7 bases and the J gene end by 7 bases; junction bases not matched to a gene: 4. Looked up from germline, CDR1 is MNHNY and CDR2 is SVGAGI (reference sequence). Study results and caveats: CMV serostatus alone was available as immune exposure information.

The clonotype comes from a woman aged 40 to 49 in good health and CMV-seropositive. Sequenced material: PBMCs. This chain joins TRBV6-6 and TRBJ1-6; 10 nucleotides line up with TRBD1. The DNA of the CDR3 is TGTGCCAGCATACTGGGACAGGGGAATTCACCCCTCCACTTT. It codes for CASILGQGNSPLHF.